The rows below give T cell receptor beta chains drawn from one sample of a study of blood T cell repertoires in COVID-19. The table came from immunoSEQ multiplex PCR; TCRdb's copy has only in-frame clones and leaves some out. The repertoire has some 150,000 clones, approximately 82% of them found once; the top ten carry around 15%. The sequencing sample was made of PBMCs or T cells enriched from blood (not recorded which). The receptors come from a man aged 50 to 60 who had recovered from COVID-19. Each CDR3 is given with its conserved first and last residue. A row's size may be missing; if present it is once, few, many or a size class.

j_gene,abundance,v_gene,CDR3aa
TRBJ1-1,NA,TRBV3-1/TRBV3-2,CASSQERQKNTEAFF
TRBJ1-1,once,TRBV5-4,CASSLDGMTEAFF
TRBJ2-7,NA,TRBV7-8,CASSLFQGTYEQYF
TRBJ2-1,NA,TRBV9,CASSVKWTSGGARNEQFF
TRBJ2-3,NA,TRBV5-6,CASSLVHVTDTQYF
TRBJ1-6,NA,TRBV5-1,CASSPGDSYNSPLHF
TRBJ1-6,once,TRBV15,CATSRRGGPLHF
TRBJ1-2,NA,TRBV21-1,CASSKEEENYGYTF
TRBJ1-6,NA,TRBV28,CASSQGQGNSPLHF
TRBJ1-1,once,TRBV7-9,CASSLLSWDRGPNTEAFF
TRBJ2-7,NA,TRBV28,CASSSRRDHEQYF
TRBJ1-5,NA,TRBV7-8,CASSLGDRGPYSNQPQHF
TRBJ2-1,NA,TRBV15,CATSVGTSGGHNEQFF
TRBJ1-2,NA,TRBV14,CASSQEGTSLGGYTF
TRBJ1-1,few,TRBV5-1,CASSPWTGGDAFF
TRBJ1-5,NA,TRBV18,CASSPSHSNQPQHF
TRBJ1-5,NA,TRBV27,CASSKNPGGRRQPQHF
TRBJ1-5,NA,TRBV6-1,CASSEQGVSNQPQHF
TRBJ2-1,NA,TRBV6-6,CASSPGLQFNEQFF
TRBJ1-2,few,TRBV24-1,CATSDQRTDGYTF
TRBJ1-1,NA,TRBV9,CASSVDSRDTEAFF
TRBJ1-6,NA,TRBV6-4,CASSRDSNSPLHF
TRBJ1-2,NA,TRBV6-2/TRBV6-3,CASSSTIHGYTF
TRBJ2-5,NA,TRBV19,CASSRIGQDKETQYF
TRBJ2-7,once,TRBV6-6,CASSWSRGTYEQYF
TRBJ1-2,NA,TRBV12-3/TRBV12-4,CASMGQNYGYTF
TRBJ1-2,NA,TRBV28,CASSFGQGNYGYTF
TRBJ1-2,NA,TRBV6-1,CASSPSDKYGYTF
TRBJ1-5,NA,TRBV19,CASSSIGGNQPQHF
TRBJ1-5,NA,TRBV6-5,CASRGGENQPQHF
TRBJ1-2,few,TRBV18,CASSRAGQGLDGYTF
TRBJ1-2,NA,TRBV6-5,CASRNTGSDYGYTF
TRBJ1-1,NA,TRBV30,CAWSVSQTTEAFF
TRBJ1-5,NA,TRBV15,CATSRDWYTNQPQHF
TRBJ1-5,few,TRBV19,CASSFREGGNQPQHF
TRBJ1-2,few,TRBV6-5,CASGTRSNYGYTF
TRBJ2-7,NA,TRBV28,CASRPPSGGYEQYF
TRBJ2-7,NA,TRBV10-3,CAISAIAEVSYEQYF
TRBJ2-2,NA,TRBV13,CASSSYPGLAGNTGELFF
TRBJ2-7,once,TRBV11-2,CASSLRSSEAYEQYF
TRBJ1-2,few,TRBV4-1,CASSQDISYGYTF
TRBJ2-2,few,TRBV10-3,CAISGGGGSTGELFF
TRBJ1-5,few,TRBV27,CASSLSFLGQGTQPQHF
TRBJ2-1,NA,TRBV6-5,CASSYSSGGVYEQFF
TRBJ1-2,NA,TRBV7-2,CASSLGTGGVYGYTF
TRBJ1-1,NA,TRBV12-3/TRBV12-4,CASSEGMNTEAFF
TRBJ2-7,NA,TRBV19,CASSIDRTVYEQYF
TRBJ1-2,NA,TRBV6-6,CASSYPDRPRAYGYTF